This is a list of T cell receptor beta chains from one sample in a study of cytotoxic CD8 clonotypes in ibrutinib-treated CLL. Repertoires were generated with immunoSEQ multiplex PCR, while TCRdb's copy carries only in-frame clones and drops some. This sample has about 69,000 clones; 80% occur once, and the top ten carry approximately 7.7%. Specimen: PBMCs, collected at disease progression, from a patient treated with ibrutinib. Receptors were obtained from a human donor with chronic lymphocytic leukemia. The CDR3 runs from the conserved cysteine through the conserved F or W. The D gene is left open where the match is weak. Size is omitted from some rows. Given values are once, few, many or a class for expanded clones.

TRBJ2-1	TRBV5-1	few	-	TGCGCCAGCTGCGCGGGAAATGGTAATGAGCAGTTCTTC	CASCAGNGNEQFF
TRBJ1-2	TRBV6-1	-	-	TGTGCCAGCAGTGCCCGACAGTCCCGTACAGCTAACTATGGCTACACCTTC	CASSARQSRTANYGYTF
TRBJ2-3	TRBV13	-	-	TGTGCCAGCAGCTACTCCGGGACACCGCCCGGGGATACGCAGTATTTT	CASSYSGTPPGDTQYF
TRBJ2-2	TRBV7-2	-	-	TGTGCCAGCAGCTTAGCGGGCTACCCCACCGGGGAGCTGTTTTTT	CASSLAGYPTGELFF
TRBJ1-1	TRBV6-1	-	TRBD1	TGTGCCATACATACAGGGGGCGAAGCTTTCTTT	CAIHTGGEAFF
TRBJ1-2	TRBV7-2	-	-	TGTGCCAGCAGCTCTCAGCCGCTTTTAGCTAACTATGGCTACACCTTC	CASSSQPLLANYGYTF
TRBJ2-7	TRBV7-9	-	TRBD1	TGTGCCAGCAGAAAGGGACAGTACCCTAACGAGCAGTACTTC	CASRKGQYPNEQYF
TRBJ2-4	TRBV30	-	-	TGTGCCTGGAGTGTGAGCGGCATTCAGTACTTC	CAWSVSGIQYF
TRBJ2-7	TRBV14	-	-	TGTGCCAGCAGCCAAGGGTTCCGAGGGAGCTCCTACGAGCAGTACTTC	CASSQGFRGSSYEQYF
TRBJ1-2	TRBV2	-	TRBD1	TGTGCCAGCAGTGATCAGGGGGCGCGCTATGGCTACACCTTC	CASSDQGARYGYTF
TRBJ1-5	TRBV27	-	-	TGTGCCAGCAGTGTCAGGGGTAAATATCAGCCCCAGCATTTT	CASSVRGKYQPQHF
TRBJ1-5	TRBV18	once	-	TGTGCCAGCTCATTGGACAGTAATCAGCCCCAGCATTTT	CASSLDSNQPQHF
TRBJ1-1	TRBV5-1	-	-	TGCGCCAGCAGATCAGCCGAAGGCACTGAAGCTTTCTTT	CASRSAEGTEAFF
TRBJ2-1	TRBV30	-	TRBD1	TGTGCCTGGAGTGTACCGGGGACAGGGGGAAATGAGCAGTTCTTC	CAWSVPGTGGNEQFF
TRBJ2-3	TRBV29-1	-	TRBD2	TGCAGCGTGGGGGTGGGGACTAGCGGCACAGATACGCAGTATTTT	CSVGVGTSGTDTQYF
TRBJ2-1	TRBV5-4	-	-	TGTGCCAGCAGCTCACAGGGTTCCAATGAGCAGTTCTTC	CASSSQGSNEQFF
TRBJ1-1	TRBV2	-	-	TGTGCCAGCAGTGACGGTAACGGCGGCACTGAAGCTTTCTTT	CASSDGNGGTEAFF
TRBJ1-6	TRBV28	-	TRBD1	TGTGCCAGCAGTCCCAGGGGGCGGTCCTATAATTCACCCCTCCACTTT	CASSPRGRSYNSPLHF
TRBJ1-2	TRBV6-5	-	-	TGTGCCAGCAGGACGGGTGACTATGGCTACACCTTC	CASRTGDYGYTF
TRBJ2-2	TRBV7-9	-	TRBD2	TGTGCCAGCAGCCACGACGCGGGAGGGCGTACCGGGGAGCTGTTTTTT	CASSHDAGGRTGELFF
TRBJ2-1	TRBV4-1	-	TRBD1	TGCGCCAGCAGCCAAACTGGGACAGGGAAGGGTGAGCAGTTCTTC	CASSQTGTGKGEQFF
TRBJ1-5	TRBV6-1	-	-	TGTGCCAGCAGTGAGTGGCCCCAGCATTTT	CASSEWPQHF
TRBJ1-2	TRBV5-1	few	TRBD1	TGCGCCAGCAGCAGCCGACAGGGAAGGTATGGCTACACCTTC	CASSSRQGRYGYTF
TRBJ2-1	TRBV19	-	TRBD2	TGTGCCAGTAGTATAGTGCCGGGACTAGCGGGGCTCAATCCGTTCTTC	CASSIVPGLAGLNPFF
TRBJ1-1	TRBV7-3	-	TRBD1	TGTGCCAGCAGCTCCACGACAGGGGGGAGAACTGAAGCTTTCTTT	CASSSTTGGRTEAFF
TRBJ1-1	TRBV15	-	-	TGTGCCACCAGCAGAGTTGGCCAAACTGAAGCTTTCTTT	CATSRVGQTEAFF
TRBJ2-7	TRBV18	-	TRBD1	TGTGCCAGCTCACAAGACTCCGGGACAGGTTACGAGCAGTACTTC	CASSQDSGTGYEQYF
TRBJ2-1	TRBV27	-	-	TGTGCCAGCAGTTTATCCGACACGGGACGGAGCTACAATGAGCAGTTCTTC	CASSLSDTGRSYNEQFF
TRBJ2-7	TRBV27	-	-	TGTGCCAGCAGGGGGCTAAGGACCTACGAGCAGTACTTC	CASRGLRTYEQYF